A selection of T cell receptor beta chains follows, all from one sample in a study of CD8 T cells in ankylosing spondylitis. One entry per CDR3 protein results from TCRdb running MiXCR on the 5' RACE reads. The sample includes 300,000 to 400,000 distinct CDR3 sequences, roughly 10% of them seen just once. Input material: blood, either unsorted or a sorted T cell fraction (not recorded which). The receptors derive from a female donor with ankylosing spondylitis or in good health (not recorded which). The CDR3 runs from the conserved cysteine through the conserved F or W. A D gene is named only where the DNA matches it firmly. Size is omitted from some rows. Given values are once, few, many or a class for expanded clones.

v_call	j_call	clone_size	d_call	cdr3_aa	cdr3_nt
TRBV2	TRBJ1-2	few	-	CASNPLSAGYTF	TGTGCCAGCAATCCACTTTCGGCTGGCTACACCTTC
TRBV24-1	TRBJ2-5	once	TRBD1	CATSDSGTGKTQYF	TGTGCCACCAGTGATTCCGGGACAGGGAAGACCCAGTACTTC
TRBV7-6	TRBJ2-2	many	TRBD1	CASSTGQGYTGELFF	TGTGCCAGCAGCACGGGACAGGGGTACACCGGGGAGCTGTTTTTT
TRBV18	TRBJ2-2	-	-	CASSTAGAQAGELFF	TGTGCCAGCTCCACCGCAGGGGCTCAGGCCGGGGAGCTGTTTTTT
TRBV27	TRBJ2-5	-	-	CASSPTTGSETQYF	TGTGCCAGCAGTCCAACGACAGGATCGGAGACCCAGTACTTC
TRBV7-6	TRBJ1-5	-	-	CASSLVRGPNQPQHF	TGTGCCAGCAGCTTAGTCAGGGGTCCCAATCAGCCCCAGCATTTT
TRBV6-1	TRBJ2-3	many	TRBD2	CASSTGLASKVSSTDTQYF	TGTGCCAGCAGTACCGGACTAGCGTCTAAAGTTTCTAGCACAGATACGCAGTATTTT
TRBV10-3	TRBJ2-7	many	TRBD1	CAISERFGTGEEQYF	TGTGCCATCAGTGAGAGATTTGGAACAGGGGAAGAGCAGTACTTC
TRBV20-1	TRBJ2-1	many	TRBD2	CSGSGLAGRENEQFF	TGCAGTGGAAGCGGGCTAGCGGGACGCGAAAATGAGCAGTTCTTC
TRBV28	TRBJ2-5	-	-	CASSFRGKETQYF	TGTGCCAGCAGTTTTAGGGGCAAGGAGACCCAGTACTTC
TRBV10-3	TRBJ1-4	many	-	CAVSPTGSNEKLFF	TGTGCCGTCAGCCCGACAGGTTCGAATGAAAAACTGTTTTTT
TRBV30	TRBJ1-4	many	-	CAWGDGINEKLFF	TGTGCCTGGGGGGACGGAATTAATGAAAAACTGTTTTTT
TRBV20-1	TRBJ2-1	-	-	CSARDLGARSPRSYNEQFF	TGCAGTGCTAGAGATCTGGGGGCCCGAAGTCCTCGCTCCTACAATGAGCAGTTCTTC
TRBV18	TRBJ2-5	many	-	CASSPDETQYF	TGTGCCAGCTCACCAGACGAGACCCAGTACTTC
TRBV28	TRBJ2-1	few	TRBD2	CASRVASGRNNEQFF	TGTGCCAGCAGGGTCGCTAGCGGGAGAAATAATGAGCAGTTCTTC
TRBV7-6	TRBJ2-1	-	-	CASSLISANEQFF	TGTGCCAGCAGCTTAATTTCAGCTAATGAGCAGTTCTTC
TRBV6-5	TRBJ1-2	few	-	CASVGGAALGGYTF	TGTGCCAGCGTTGGGGGCGCGGCTTTGGGTGGCTACACCTTC
TRBV6-2/TRBV6-3	TRBJ2-3	many	TRBD2	CASSYRGLAGGDTQYF	TGTGCCAGCAGTTACCGAGGGCTAGCGGGAGGAGATACGCAGTATTTT